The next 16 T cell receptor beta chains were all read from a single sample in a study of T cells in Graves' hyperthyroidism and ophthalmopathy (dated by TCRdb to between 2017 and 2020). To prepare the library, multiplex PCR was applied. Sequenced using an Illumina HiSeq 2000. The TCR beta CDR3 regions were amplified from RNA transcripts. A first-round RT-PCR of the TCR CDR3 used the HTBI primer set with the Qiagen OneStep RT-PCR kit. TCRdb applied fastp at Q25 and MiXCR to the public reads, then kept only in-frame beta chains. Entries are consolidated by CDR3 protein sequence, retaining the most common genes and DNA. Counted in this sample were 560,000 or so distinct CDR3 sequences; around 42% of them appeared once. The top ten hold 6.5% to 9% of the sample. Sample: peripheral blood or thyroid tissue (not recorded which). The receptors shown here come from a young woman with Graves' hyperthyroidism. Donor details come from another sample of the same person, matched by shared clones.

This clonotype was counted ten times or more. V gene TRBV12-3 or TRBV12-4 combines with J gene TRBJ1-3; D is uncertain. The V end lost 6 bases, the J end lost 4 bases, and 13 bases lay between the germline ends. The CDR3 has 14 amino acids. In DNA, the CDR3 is TGTGCCAGCAGCTCCGAGCCAAGGGGAAACACCATATATTTT. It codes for CASSSEPRGNTIYF.

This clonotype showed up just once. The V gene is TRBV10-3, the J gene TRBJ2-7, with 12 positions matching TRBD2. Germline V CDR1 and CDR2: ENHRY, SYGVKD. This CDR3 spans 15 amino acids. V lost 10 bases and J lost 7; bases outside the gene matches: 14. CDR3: CASRMQLAGGTEQYF. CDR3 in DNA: TGTGCCAGCAGGATGCAACTAGCGGGAGGAACAGAGCAGTACTTC.

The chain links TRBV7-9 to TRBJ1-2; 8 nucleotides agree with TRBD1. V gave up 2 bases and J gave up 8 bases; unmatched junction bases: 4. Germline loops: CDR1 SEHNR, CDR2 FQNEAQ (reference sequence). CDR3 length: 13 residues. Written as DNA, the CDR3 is TGTGCCAGCAGCTTAAAGCGACAGGGGGGCTACACCTTC. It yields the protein CASSLKRQGGYTF.

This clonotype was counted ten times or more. In nucleotides, the CDR3 is TGTGCCATCAGTGTGATCTTGGGGGACGAGCAGTACTTC. Residues: CAISVILGDEQYF. J is TRBJ2-7 and V is TRBV10-3, with D perhaps given as TRBD1 or TRBD2 (5 bases each). Germline V gene lookup returns CDR1 ENHRY and CDR2 SYGVKD. The ends were cut back, 4 bases at V and 5 bases at J, with 12 bases in the middle. The CDR3 has 13 residues.

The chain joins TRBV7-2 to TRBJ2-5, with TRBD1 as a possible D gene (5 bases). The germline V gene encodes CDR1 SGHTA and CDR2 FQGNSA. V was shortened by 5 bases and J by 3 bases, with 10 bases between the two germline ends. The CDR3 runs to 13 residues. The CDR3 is CASSQRQKETQYF. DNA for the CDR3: TGTGCCAGCAGCCAACGACAGAAAGAGACCCAGTACTTC.

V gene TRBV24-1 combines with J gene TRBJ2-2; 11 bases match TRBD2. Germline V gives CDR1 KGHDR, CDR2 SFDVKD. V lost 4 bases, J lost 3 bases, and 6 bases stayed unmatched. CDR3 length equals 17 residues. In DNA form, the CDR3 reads TGTGCCACCAGTGAGACCGGGACTAGCGGTCACACCGGGGAGCTGTTTTTT. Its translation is CATSETGTSGHTGELFF.

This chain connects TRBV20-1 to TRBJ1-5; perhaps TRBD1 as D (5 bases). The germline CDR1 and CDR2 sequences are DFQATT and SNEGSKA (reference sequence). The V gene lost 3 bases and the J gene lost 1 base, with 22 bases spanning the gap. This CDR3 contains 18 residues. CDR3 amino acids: CSASDLDMGPMSNQPQHF. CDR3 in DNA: TGCAGTGCTAGCGATCTCGACATGGGGCCAATGAGCAATCAGCCCCAGCATTTT.

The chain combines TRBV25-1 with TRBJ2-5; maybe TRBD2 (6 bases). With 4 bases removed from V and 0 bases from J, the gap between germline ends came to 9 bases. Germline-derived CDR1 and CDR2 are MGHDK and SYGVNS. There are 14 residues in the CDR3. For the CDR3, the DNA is TGTGCCAGCAGTGGGCTAGCGAACCAAGAGACCCAGTACTTC. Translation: CASSGLANQETQYF. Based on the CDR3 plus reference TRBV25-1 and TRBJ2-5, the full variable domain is EADIYQTPRYLVIGTGKKITLECSQTMGHDKMYWYQQDPGMELHLIHYSYGVNSTEKGDLSSESTVSRIRTEHFPLTLESARPSHTSQYLCASSGLANQETQYFGPGTRLLVL.

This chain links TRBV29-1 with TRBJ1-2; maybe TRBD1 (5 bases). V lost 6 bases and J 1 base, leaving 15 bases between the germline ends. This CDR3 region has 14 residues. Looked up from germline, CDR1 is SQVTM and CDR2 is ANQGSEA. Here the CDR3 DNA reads TGCAGCGTCCCCGAGACAGTCTTTAACTATGGCTACACCTTC. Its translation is CSVPETVFNYGYTF.

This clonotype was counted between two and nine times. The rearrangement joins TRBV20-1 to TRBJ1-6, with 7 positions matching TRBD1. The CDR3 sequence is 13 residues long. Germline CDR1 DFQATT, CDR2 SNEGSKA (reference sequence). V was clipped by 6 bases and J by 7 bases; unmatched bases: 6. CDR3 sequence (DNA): TGCAGTGCCAGGGGGGGGGGGAATTCACCCCTCCACTTT. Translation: CSARGGGNSPLHF.

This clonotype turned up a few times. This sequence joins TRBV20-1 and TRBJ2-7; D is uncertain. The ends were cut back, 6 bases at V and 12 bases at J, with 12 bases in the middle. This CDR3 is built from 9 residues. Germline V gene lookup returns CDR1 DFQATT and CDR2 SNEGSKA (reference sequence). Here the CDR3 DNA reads TGCAGTGCGGGCCTAACGGGGTACTTC. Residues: CSAGLTGYF.

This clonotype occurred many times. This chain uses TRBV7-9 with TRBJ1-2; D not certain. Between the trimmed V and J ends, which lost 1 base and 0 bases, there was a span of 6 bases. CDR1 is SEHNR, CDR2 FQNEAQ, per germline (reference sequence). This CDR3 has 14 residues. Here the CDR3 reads CASSLVQANYGYTF. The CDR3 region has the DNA TGTGCCAGCAGCTTAGTCCAGGCTAACTATGGCTACACCTTC.

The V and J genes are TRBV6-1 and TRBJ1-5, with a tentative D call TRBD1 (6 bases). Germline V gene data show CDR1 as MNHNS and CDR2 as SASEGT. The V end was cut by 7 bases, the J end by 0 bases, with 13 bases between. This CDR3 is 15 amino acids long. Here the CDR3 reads CASTRGGVSNQPQHF. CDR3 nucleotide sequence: TGTGCCAGCACCAGGGGAGGCGTTAGCAATCAGCCCCAGCATTTT.

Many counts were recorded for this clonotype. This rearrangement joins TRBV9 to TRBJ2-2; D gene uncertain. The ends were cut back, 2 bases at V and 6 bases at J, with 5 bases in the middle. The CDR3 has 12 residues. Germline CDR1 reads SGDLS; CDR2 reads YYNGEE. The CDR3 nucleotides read TGTGCCAGCAGCGTTCATCCCGGGGAGCTGTTTTTT. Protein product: CASSVHPGELFF. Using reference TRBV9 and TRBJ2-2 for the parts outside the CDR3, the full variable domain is DSGVTQTPKHLITATGQRVTLRCSPRSGDLSVYWYQQSLDQGLQFLIQYYNGEERAKGNILERFSAQQFPDLHSELNLSSLELGDSALYFCASSVHPGELFFGEGSRLTVL.

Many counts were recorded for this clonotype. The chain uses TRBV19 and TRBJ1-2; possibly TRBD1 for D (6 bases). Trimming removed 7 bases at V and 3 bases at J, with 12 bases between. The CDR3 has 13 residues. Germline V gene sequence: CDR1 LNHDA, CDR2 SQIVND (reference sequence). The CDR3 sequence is CASTPGTHYGYTF. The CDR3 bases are TGTGCCAGTACCCCAGGGACACACTATGGCTACACCTTC.

The CDR3 loop reads CSLFSRDGEKLFF. For the CDR3, the DNA is TGCAGCTTGTTTAGCAGGGACGGTGAAAAACTGTTTTTT. This sequence joins TRBV29-1 and TRBJ1-4, with a possible D match to TRBD1 (5 bases). V was trimmed by 8 bases and J by 7 bases, leaving 17 bases between them. Per the germline V gene, CDR1 is SQVTM and CDR2 is ANQGSEA. CDR3 length: 13 residues. Full variable domain (missing parts from reference TRBV29-1 and TRBJ1-4): SAVISQKPSRDICQRGTSLTIQCQVDSQVTMMFWYRQQPGQSLTLIATANQGSEATYESGFVIDKFPISRPNLTFSTLTVSNMSPEDSSIYLCSLFSRDGEKLFFGSGTQLSVL.